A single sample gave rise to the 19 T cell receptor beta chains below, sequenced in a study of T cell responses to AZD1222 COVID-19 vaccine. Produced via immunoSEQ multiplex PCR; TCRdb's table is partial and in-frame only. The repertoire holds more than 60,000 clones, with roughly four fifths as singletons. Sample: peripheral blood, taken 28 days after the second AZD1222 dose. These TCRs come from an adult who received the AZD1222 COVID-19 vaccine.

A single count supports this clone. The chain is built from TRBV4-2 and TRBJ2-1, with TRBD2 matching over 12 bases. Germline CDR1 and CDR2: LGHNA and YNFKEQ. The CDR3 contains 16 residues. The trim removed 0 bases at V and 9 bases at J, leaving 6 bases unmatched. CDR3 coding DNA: TGTGCCAGCAGCCAAGAGGGGCTAGCGGGAGGGCCTGAGCAGTTCTTC. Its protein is CASSQEGLAGGPEQFF.

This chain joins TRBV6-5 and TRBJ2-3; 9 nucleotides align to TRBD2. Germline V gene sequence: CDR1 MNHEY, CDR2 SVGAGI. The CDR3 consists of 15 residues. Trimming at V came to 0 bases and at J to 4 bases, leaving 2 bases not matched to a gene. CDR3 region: CASSYSAGGPDTQYF. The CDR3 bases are TGTGCCAGCAGTTACTCGGCGGGAGGGCCAGATACGCAGTATTTT.

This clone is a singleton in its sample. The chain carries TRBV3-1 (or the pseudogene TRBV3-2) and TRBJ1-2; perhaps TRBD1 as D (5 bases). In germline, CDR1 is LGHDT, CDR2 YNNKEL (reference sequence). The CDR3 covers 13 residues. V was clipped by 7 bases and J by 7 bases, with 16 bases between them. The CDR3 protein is CASTPGQIGGYTF. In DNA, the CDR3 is TGTGCCAGCACCCCGGGGCAGATAGGTGGCTACACCTTC.

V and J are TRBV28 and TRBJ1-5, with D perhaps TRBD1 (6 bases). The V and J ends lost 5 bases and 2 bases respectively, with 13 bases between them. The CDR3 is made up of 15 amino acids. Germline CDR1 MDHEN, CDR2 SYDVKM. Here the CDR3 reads CASSPQQGGNQPQHF. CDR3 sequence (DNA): TGTGCCAGCAGTCCTCAACAGGGAGGCAATCAGCCCCAGCATTTT.

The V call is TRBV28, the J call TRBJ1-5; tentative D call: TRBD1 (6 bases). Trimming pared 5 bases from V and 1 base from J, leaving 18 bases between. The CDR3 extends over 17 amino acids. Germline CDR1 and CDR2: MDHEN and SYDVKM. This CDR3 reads CASSISTGTWSNQPQHF. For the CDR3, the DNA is TGTGCCAGCAGTATTAGTACAGGGACATGGAGCAATCAGCCCCAGCATTTT. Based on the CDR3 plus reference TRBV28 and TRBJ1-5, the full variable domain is DVKVTQSSRYLVKRTGEKVFLECVQDMDHENMFWYRQDPGLGLRLIYFSYDVKMKEKGDIPEGYSVSREKKERFSLILESASTNQTSMYLCASSISTGTWSNQPQHFGDGTRLSIL.

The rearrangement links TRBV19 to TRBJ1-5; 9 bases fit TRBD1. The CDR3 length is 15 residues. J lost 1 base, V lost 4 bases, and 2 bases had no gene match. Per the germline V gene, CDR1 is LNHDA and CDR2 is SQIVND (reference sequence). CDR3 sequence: CASSTTGGSNQPQHF. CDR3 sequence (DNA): TGTGCCAGTAGTACGACAGGGGGGAGCAATCAGCCCCAGCATTTT.

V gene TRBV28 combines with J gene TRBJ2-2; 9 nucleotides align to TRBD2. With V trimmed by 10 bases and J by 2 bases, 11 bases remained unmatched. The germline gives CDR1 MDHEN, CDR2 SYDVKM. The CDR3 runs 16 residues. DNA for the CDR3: TGTGCCACCACTTTTAGCGGGAGAGCTAACACCGGGGAGCTGTTTTTT. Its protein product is CATTFSGRANTGELFF.

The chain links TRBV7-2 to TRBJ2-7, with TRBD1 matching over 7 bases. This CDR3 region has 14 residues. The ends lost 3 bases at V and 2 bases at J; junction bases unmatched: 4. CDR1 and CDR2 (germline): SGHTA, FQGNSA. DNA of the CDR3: TGTGCCAGCAGCTTGGAGGACAGGACCTACGAGCAGTACTTC. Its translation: CASSLEDRTYEQYF.

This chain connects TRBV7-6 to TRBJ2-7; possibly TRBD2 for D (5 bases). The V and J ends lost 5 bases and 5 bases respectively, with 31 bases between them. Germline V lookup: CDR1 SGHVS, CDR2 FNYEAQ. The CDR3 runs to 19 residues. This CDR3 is CASSRPRVAGATLYHEQYF. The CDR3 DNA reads TGTGCCAGCAGCCGACCGCGGGTGGCAGGAGCGACCCTCTACCACGAGCAGTACTTC.

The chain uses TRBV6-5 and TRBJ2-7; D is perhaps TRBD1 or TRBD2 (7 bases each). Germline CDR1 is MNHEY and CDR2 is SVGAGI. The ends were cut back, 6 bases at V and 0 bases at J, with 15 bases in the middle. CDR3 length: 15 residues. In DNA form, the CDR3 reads TGTGCCAGCAGACCCCTCAGGGGGGGCTCCTACGAGCAGTACTTC. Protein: CASRPLRGGSYEQYF.

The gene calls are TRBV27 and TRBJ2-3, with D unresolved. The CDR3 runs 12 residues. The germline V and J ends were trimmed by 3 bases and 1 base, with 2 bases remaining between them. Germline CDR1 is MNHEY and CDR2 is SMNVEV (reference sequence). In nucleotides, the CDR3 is TGTGCCAGCAGTTTTCGCACAGATACGCAGTATTTT. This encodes CASSFRTDTQYF.

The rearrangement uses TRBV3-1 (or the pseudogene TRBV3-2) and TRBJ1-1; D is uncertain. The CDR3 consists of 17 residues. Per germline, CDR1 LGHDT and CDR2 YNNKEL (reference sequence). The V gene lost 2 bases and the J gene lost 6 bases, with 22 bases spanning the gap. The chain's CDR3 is CASSQSALGPRRAEAFF. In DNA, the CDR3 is TGTGCCAGCAGCCAAAGCGCCCTAGGCCCGAGACGCGCTGAAGCTTTCTTT.

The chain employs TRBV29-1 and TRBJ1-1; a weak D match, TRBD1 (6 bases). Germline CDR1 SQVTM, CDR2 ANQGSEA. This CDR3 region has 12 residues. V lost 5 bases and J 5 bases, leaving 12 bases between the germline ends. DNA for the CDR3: TGCAGCGTTAATGCGGGGGCGACTGAAGCTTTCTTT. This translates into CSVNAGATEAFF.

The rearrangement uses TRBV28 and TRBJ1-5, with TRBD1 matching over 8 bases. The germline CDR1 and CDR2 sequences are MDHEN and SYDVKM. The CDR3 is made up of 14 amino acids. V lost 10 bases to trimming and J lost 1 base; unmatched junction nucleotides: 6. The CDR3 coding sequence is TGTGCCACCTGGGGGGACAGGAGCAATCAGCCCCAGCATTTT. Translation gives CATWGDRSNQPQHF.

CDR3 sequence: CASSFRQGATGNTIYF. The DNA for the CDR3 is TGTGCCAGCAGCTTCAGGCAGGGGGCCACTGGAAACACCATATATTTT. V usage is TRBV7-2 and J usage is TRBJ1-3; 8 nucleotides line up with TRBD1. In germline, CDR1 is SGHTA, CDR2 FQGNSA. The V segment lost 3 bases and the J segment 2 bases; nucleotides outside the gene matches: 6. The CDR3 is made up of 16 amino acids. The full variable domain, in which reference TRBV7-2 and TRBJ1-3 provide the parts outside the CDR3, is GAGVSQSPSNKVTEKGKDVELRCDPISGHTALYWYRQSLGQGLEFLIYFQGNSAPDKSGLPSDRFSAERTGGSVSTLTIQRTQQEDSAVYLCASSFRQGATGNTIYFGEGSWLTVV.

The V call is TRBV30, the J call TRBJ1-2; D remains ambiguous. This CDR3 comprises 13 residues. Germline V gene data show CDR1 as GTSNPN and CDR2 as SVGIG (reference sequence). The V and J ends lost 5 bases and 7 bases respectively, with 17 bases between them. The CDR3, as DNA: TGTGCCTGGTCGTCCGGGCCAGTCGGTGGCTACACCTTC. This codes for CAWSSGPVGGYTF. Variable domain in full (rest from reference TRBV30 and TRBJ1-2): SQTIHQWPATLVQPVGSPLSLECTVEGTSNPNLYWYRQAAGRGLQLLFYSVGIGQISSEVPQNLSASRPQDRQFILSSKKLLLSDSGFYLCAWSSGPVGGYTFGSGTRLTVV.

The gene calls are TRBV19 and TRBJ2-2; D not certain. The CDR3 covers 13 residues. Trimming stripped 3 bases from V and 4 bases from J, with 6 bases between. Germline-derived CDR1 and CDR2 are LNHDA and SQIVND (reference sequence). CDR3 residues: CASSMFSTGELFF. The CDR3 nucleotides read TGTGCCAGTAGTATGTTTTCCACCGGGGAGCTGTTTTTT.

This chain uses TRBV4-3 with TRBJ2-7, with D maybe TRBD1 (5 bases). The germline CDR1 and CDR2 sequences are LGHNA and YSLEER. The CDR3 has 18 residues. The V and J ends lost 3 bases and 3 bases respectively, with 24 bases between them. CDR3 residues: CASSHKGRLGTAYYEQYF. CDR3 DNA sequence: TGCGCCAGCAGCCACAAGGGGCGGTTGGGTACAGCTTACTACGAGCAGTACTTC.

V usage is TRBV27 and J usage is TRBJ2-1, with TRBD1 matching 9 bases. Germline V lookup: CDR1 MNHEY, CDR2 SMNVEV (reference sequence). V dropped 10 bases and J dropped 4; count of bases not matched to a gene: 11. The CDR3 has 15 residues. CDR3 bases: TGTGCCACGCTCGAGTGGGGACAGGGTTACAATGAGCAGTTCTTC. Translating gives CATLEWGQGYNEQFF.